These T cell receptor beta chains were read from a single sample in a study of T-cell memory formation after mild COVID-19. TCRdb processed the 5' RACE reads anew with MiXCR; each CDR3 protein has one entry. The sample lists around 160,000 distinct CDR3 sequences; around 10% were seen once. Sequencing was performed on PBMCs or a T cell subset sorted from them (not recorded which). These receptors were taken from a man younger than 35 who had mild COVID-19 (a few samples of this study predate the infection). Cell type and time point are not known. The CDR3 runs from the conserved cysteine through the conserved F or W. The D gene is left open where the match is weak. Some rows have no size entry. The others give once, few or many, or a class for an expanded clone.

>TRBV20-1|.|TRBD1|TRBJ2-7|14
CSARTDRGSYEQYF
TGCAGTGCTAGAACCGACAGGGGCTCCTACGAGCAGTACTTC
>TRBV5-1|few|TRBD1|TRBJ2-3|13
CASSLTGGDTQYF
TGCGCCAGCAGTCTAACAGGGGGAGATACGCAGTATTTT
>TRBV2|few|.|TRBJ2-3|11
CASSGGDTQYF
TGTGCCAGCAGTGGTGGGGATACGCAGTATTTT
>TRBV2|.|.|TRBJ2-3|12
CASSDRTDTQYF
TGTGCCAGCAGTGACAGGACGGATACGCAGTATTTT
>TRBV7-9|few|.|TRBJ1-1|18
CASIKILGVGRGFPEAFF
TGTGCCAGCATCAAAATTTTGGGTGTGGGCAGGGGATTCCCTGAAGCTTTCTTT
>TRBV23-1|many|TRBD1|TRBJ2-4|19
CASSQTGTGYLSAKNIQYF
TGCGCCAGCAGTCAAACTGGGACAGGGTATTTAAGCGCCAAAAACATTCAGTACTTC
>TRBV10-3|few|.|TRBJ2-3|14
CAISGFGASDTQYF
TGTGCCATCAGTGGTTTCGGGGCCTCAGATACGCAGTATTTT
>TRBV24-1|.|TRBD1|TRBJ2-4|14
CATSDPGQKNIQYF
TGTGCCACCAGTGATCCGGGACAGAAAAACATTCAGTACTTC
>TRBV3-1|.|TRBD1|TRBJ2-2|16
CASSQVSRTGVGELFF
TGTGCCAGCAGCCAAGTATCCCGGACAGGGGTCGGGGAGCTGTTTTTT
>TRBV9|.|.|TRBJ1-1|14
CASSVAQGNTEAFF
TGTGCCAGCAGCGTAGCACAGGGGAACACTGAAGCTTTCTTT
>TRBV2|.|TRBD1|TRBJ2-3|15
CASSAEQGALDTQYF
TGTGCCAGCAGTGCCGAACAGGGGGCGTTGGATACGCAGTATTTT
>TRBV5-1|.|TRBD1|TRBJ2-1|16
CASSLQGESSYNEQFF
TGCGCCAGCAGCCTACAGGGGGAGAGCTCCTACAATGAGCAGTTCTTC
>TRBV27|.|.|TRBJ2-7|16
CASSFKGLPPTYEQYF
TGTGCCAGCAGTTTCAAAGGACTCCCACCGACCTACGAGCAGTACTTC
>TRBV7-2|few|.|TRBJ2-3|16
CASTTSPGGGTDTQYF
TGTGCCAGCACCACTTCCCCCGGGGGTGGCACAGATACGCAGTATTTT
>TRBV4-3|many|TRBD2|TRBJ2-3|17
CASSQDLQRGAPDTQYF
TGCGCCAGCAGCCAAGATCTTCAGCGGGGGGCCCCAGATACGCAGTATTTT
>TRBV2|many|.|TRBJ2-4|12
CAIALTETTQYF
TGTGCCATCGCTCTTACGGAGACAACTCAGTACTTC
>TRBV7-8|many|.|TRBJ2-4|14
CASSTRVAKNIQYF
TGTGCCAGCAGCACCAGGGTAGCCAAAAACATTCAGTACTTC
>TRBV18|few|.|TRBJ2-5|13
CASSPPVEETQYF
TGTGCCAGCTCACCACCTGTAGAAGAGACCCAGTACTTC
>TRBV20-1|.|TRBD1|TRBJ1-2|13
CSAPLRDSMGYTF
TGCAGTGCTCCCCTGCGGGACAGTATGGGCTACACCTTC
>TRBV7-9|.|.|TRBJ1-4|13
CASISSLTEKLFF
TGTGCCAGCATCTCATCCCTTACCGAAAAACTGTTTTTT
>TRBV7-8|few|.|TRBJ2-5|16
CASSLARLGGLETQYF
TGTGCCAGCAGCTTAGCCCGGCTGGGGGGCTTGGAGACCCAGTACTTC
>TRBV6-5|.|.|TRBJ2-7|16
CASSYSATGGAYEQYF
TGTGCCAGCAGTTACTCGGCTACGGGTGGGGCCTACGAGCAGTACTTC
>TRBV20-1|few|.|TRBJ1-2|12
CSAVGGFGGYTF
TGCAGTGCGGTCGGGGGATTCGGTGGCTACACCTTC
>TRBV12-3/TRBV12-4|many|.|TRBJ1-2|13
CASSLPPGPRYTF
TGTGCCAGCAGTTTACCCCCCGGCCCTCGCTACACCTTC
>TRBV9|.|.|TRBJ1-4|13
CASSALNPEKLFF
TGTGCCAGCAGCGCCCTAAATCCCGAAAAACTGTTTTTT
>TRBV6-2/TRBV6-3|.|TRBD2|TRBJ2-4|17
CASRDSVSGGTKNIQYF
TGTGCCAGCAGGGACAGTGTTAGCGGGGGTACCAAAAACATTCAGTACTTC
>TRBV11-2|.|.|TRBJ1-1|15
CASSRQKAMNTEAFF
TGTGCCAGCAGCCGACAAAAGGCTATGAACACTGAAGCTTTCTTT
>TRBV7-3|many|.|TRBJ2-7|13
CASSLRANYEQYF
TGTGCCAGCAGCTTAAGGGCTAACTACGAGCAGTACTTC
>TRBV6-6|.|.|TRBJ1-1|12
CASSSSFTEAFF
TGTGCCAGCAGTTCCTCTTTCACTGAAGCTTTCTTT
>TRBV18|few|TRBD1|TRBJ1-1|13
CASAGTGDTEAFF
TGTGCCAGCGCAGGGACAGGGGACACTGAAGCTTTCTTT
>TRBV7-2|.|.|TRBJ2-1|13
CASSLLSDNEQFF
TGTGCCAGCAGCTTACTTTCGGACAATGAGCAGTTCTTC
>TRBV25-1|few|TRBD1|TRBJ1-2|16
CASSAQGDRHYYGYTF
TGTGCCAGCAGTGCACAAGGGGACAGGCACTACTATGGCTACACCTTC
>TRBV6-6|few|.|TRBJ1-2|14
CASSYAPRYYGYTF
TGTGCCAGCAGTTACGCCCCGCGGTACTATGGCTACACCTTC
>TRBV29-1|many|TRBD1|TRBJ2-1|11
CSVDGGQGRFF
TGCAGCGTTGACGGGGGACAGGGGAGGTTCTTC
>TRBV6-2/TRBV6-3|few|.|TRBJ2-5|14
CASTHSGFEETQYF
TGTGCCAGCACCCACTCAGGGTTTGAGGAGACCCAGTACTTC
>TRBV5-1|few|TRBD1|TRBJ2-5|16
CASSPGAGTGEETQYF
TGCGCCAGCAGCCCCGGGGCCGGGACAGGGGAGGAGACCCAGTACTTC
>TRBV6-2/TRBV6-3|.|TRBD2|TRBJ2-5|16
CASSYGGAGGHETQYF
TGTGCCAGCAGTTACGGCGGAGCGGGGGGGCACGAGACCCAGTACTTC
>TRBV4-1|few|.|TRBJ2-3|15
CASSPLGSSTDTQYF
TGCGCCAGCAGCCCCCTAGGTTCTAGCACAGATACGCAGTATTTT
>TRBV6-6|many|TRBD1|TRBJ1-2|14
CASSMGQGSYGYTF
TGTGCCAGCAGCATGGGACAGGGATCCTATGGCTACACCTTC
>TRBV5-1|few|TRBD2|TRBJ2-3|13
CASSGGRADTQYF
TGCGCCAGCAGCGGGGGGAGGGCAGATACGCAGTATTTT
>TRBV5-1|few|.|TRBJ1-6|16
CASRLGGRGSDSPLHF
TGCGCCAGCAGGTTGGGTGGCAGGGGCTCCGATTCACCCCTCCACTTT
>TRBV20-1|few|TRBD1|TRBJ2-5|15
CSASGDRGFQETQYF
TGCAGTGCTAGTGGGGACAGGGGATTTCAAGAGACCCAGTACTTC
>TRBV21-1|.|.|TRBJ2-5|17
CASRGLAGGPLQETQYF
TGTGCCAGCAGGGGCCTAGCGGGGGGCCCACTTCAAGAGACCCAGTACTTC
>TRBV5-4|few|.|TRBJ1-1|15
CASSLPPPLNTEAFF
TGTGCCAGCAGCTTGCCACCACCCCTGAACACTGAAGCTTTCTTT
>TRBV4-1|few|TRBD2|TRBJ2-6|16
CASSRGGFAGANVLTF
TGCGCCAGCAGCCGGGGGGGGTTCGCTGGGGCCAACGTCCTGACTTTC
>TRBV12-3/TRBV12-4|.|TRBD1|TRBJ2-2|13
CAGRGQGAGELFF
TGTGCCGGCCGGGGACAGGGGGCCGGGGAGCTGTTTTTT
>TRBV6-6|.|.|TRBJ2-7|13
CASSYGEMSEQYF
TGTGCCAGCAGTTACGGGGAAATGAGCGAGCAGTACTTC
>TRBV5-1|few|.|TRBJ2-7|15
CASKLGSGSAYEQYF
TGCGCCAGCAAGCTTGGGAGTGGGTCGGCCTACGAGCAGTACTTC
>TRBV7-2|few|.|TRBJ1-3|16
CASSPRSVGSGNTIYF
TGTGCCAGCAGCCCGCGTTCGGTTGGCTCTGGAAACACCATATATTTT
>TRBV6-5|.|.|TRBJ1-5|15
CASRPSSAGNQPQHF
TGTGCCAGCAGACCTAGTAGTGCGGGCAATCAGCCCCAGCATTTT
>TRBV11-1|.|.|TRBJ1-1|15
CASTPGGRVLTEAFF
TGTGCCAGCACCCCCGGAGGCAGGGTGCTCACTGAAGCTTTCTTT
>TRBV12-3/TRBV12-4|many|.|TRBJ2-3|13
CASASLGTDTQYF
TGTGCCAGCGCCTCTTTGGGCACAGATACGCAGTATTTT
>TRBV20-1|.|TRBD1|TRBJ2-6|19
CSASISQGQGVSGANVLTF
TGCAGTGCTAGTATAAGTCAGGGACAGGGAGTCTCCGGGGCCAACGTCCTGACTTTC
>TRBV6-6|few|.|TRBJ1-2|17
CASSYSMPGQGRKGYTF
TGTGCCAGCAGTTACTCGATGCCAGGGCAGGGTCGAAAGGGCTACACCTTC
>TRBV3-1|once|TRBD1|TRBJ1-2|14
CASSHPQGRYGYTF
TGTGCCAGCAGCCATCCACAGGGGAGGTATGGCTACACCTTC
>TRBV7-9|few|.|TRBJ1-4|12
CASSPLVEKLFF
TGTGCCAGCAGCCCTCTAGTTGAAAAACTGTTTTTT
>TRBV4-3|.|.|TRBJ1-1|18
CASSPESGAAPLATEAFF
TGCGCCAGCAGCCCCGAATCTGGGGCAGCTCCCCTGGCCACTGAAGCTTTCTTT
>TRBV5-1|.|.|TRBJ2-2|15
CASSLATWSGGELFF
TGCGCCAGCAGCTTGGCCACTTGGTCAGGCGGGGAGCTGTTTTTT
>TRBV12-3/TRBV12-4|few|.|TRBJ1-5|13
CASSLDGGQPQHF
TGTGCCAGCAGTTTGGACGGAGGACAGCCCCAGCATTTT